This TCR beta chain was recorded in a study of PD-L1 blockade in urothelial cancer. In the study overall: Blood analyses occurred 3 weeks (second dose) and 6 weeks post treatment start.

Germline lookup yields CDR1 SNHLY and CDR2 FYNNEI. V dropped 5 bases and J dropped 4; count of bases not matched to a gene: 4. The CDR3 sequence is 15 residues long. The data were produced by immunoSEQ multiplex PCR, yet TCRdb's version contains in-frame clones alone and is incomplete. The sample lists about 40,000 clones, under 90% occurring once. This specimen consisted of PBMCs, obtained around atezolizumab (anti-PD-L1) treatment. The sequence was obtained from a man between 60 and 75 years old with urothelial cancer. V gene TRBV2 combines with J gene TRBJ2-6; 8 bases are a match to TRBD1. CDR3 nucleotides: TGTGCCAGCAGTACGACAGGGGTCGGGGCCAACGTCCTGACTTTC. It encodes CASSTTGVGANVLTF. The whole variable domain, remainder taken from reference TRBV2 and TRBJ2-6, is EPEVTQTPSHQVTQMGQEVILRCVPISNHLYFYWYRQILGQKVEFLVSFYNNEISEKSEIFDDQFSVERPDGSNFTLKIRSTKLEDSAMYFCASSTTGVGANVLTFGAGSRLTVL.